This entry lists 9 T cell receptor beta chains sequenced from one sample in a study of T cells after posttransplantation cyclophosphamide. Cyclophosphamide on days +3 and +4 followed busulfan-fludarabine conditioning and a marrow graft. The protocol was immunoSEQ multiplex PCR, while the TCRdb copy is restricted to in-frame clones and leaves out a portion. There are around 10,000 clones in the sample, none observed a single time. The material sequenced was PBMCs, taken after allogeneic stem cell transplant with posttransplant cyclophosphamide. The origin of the receptors is a female patient aged 40-49 years who received an allogeneic stem cell transplant from a related donor, was CMV-positive, and had no GVHD. The T cells may partly be graft donor cells.

This clone was seen repeatedly, ten times or more. The chain has TRBV2 and TRBJ2-3; D is possibly TRBD2 (6 bases). V was shortened by 6 bases and J by 4 bases, with 14 bases between the two germline ends. The germline gives CDR1 SNHLY, CDR2 FYNNEI. This CDR3 has 14 residues. The CDR3 DNA reads as TGTGCCAGCAGGGGGGACGGCGGGGCAGATACGCAGTATTTT. Translated, it gives CASRGDGGADTQYF.

This clone showed up many times. The V and J genes are TRBV7-2 and TRBJ2-2; weak D call: TRBD2 (6 bases). In germline, CDR1 is SGHTA, CDR2 FQGNSA. The V and J ends lost 4 bases and 3 bases respectively, with 9 bases between them. The CDR3 consists of 14 residues. CDR3 sequence reads: CASSSGGYTGELFF. CDR3 in DNA: TGTGCCAGCAGCTCTGGGGGGTACACCGGGGAGCTGTTTTTT.

This clone came up many times. The J gene is TRBJ1-4, the V gene TRBV30; TRBD1 might be the D (6 bases). The germline gives CDR1 GTSNPN, CDR2 SVGIG (reference sequence). The CDR3 loop spans 15 amino acids. Between the trimmed V and J ends, which lost 3 bases and 5 bases, there was a span of 16 bases. The chain's CDR3 is CAWRRVTGKNEKLFF. The CDR3 DNA is TGTGCCTGGAGGAGGGTGACAGGCAAAAATGAAAAACTGTTTTTT. Supplemented by reference TRBV30 and TRBJ1-4, the full variable domain reads SQTIHQWPATLVQPVGSPLSLECTVEGTSNPNLYWYRQAAGRGLQLLFYSVGIGQISSEVPQNLSASRPQDRQFILSSKKLLLSDSGFYLCAWRRVTGKNEKLFFGSGTQLSVL.

This clone has at least ten counts. The chain employs TRBV4-1 and TRBJ2-7, with 8 positions matching TRBD2. Trimming removed 3 bases from V and 3 bases from J; junction bases left unmatched: 7. The CDR3 covers 15 residues. Germline V gene lookup returns CDR1 MGHRA and CDR2 YSYEKL. CDR3 coding DNA: TGCGCCAGCAGCCACCATTCGGGGGGGAACTACGAGCAGTACTTC. Its protein is CASSHHSGGNYEQYF.

This clone was observed many times. The chain has TRBV7-3 and TRBJ1-2; 9 positions match TRBD1. The CDR3 totals 13 residues. Germline V gene lookup returns CDR1 SGHTA and CDR2 FQGTGA. Trimming cost V 5 bases and J 8 bases; bases outside gene matches: 6. This chain's CDR3 is CASSAGTGYGYTF. As DNA, the CDR3 is TGTGCCAGCAGCGCCGGGACAGGGTACGGCTACACCTTC.

This clone has at least ten counts. The CDR3 coding sequence is TGTGCCTCGTATAGCGGGACCTCCTACAATGAGCAGTTCTTC. Amino acids: CASYSGTSYNEQFF. The J gene is TRBJ2-1, the V gene TRBV10-3, with 8 bases lining up with TRBD2. The CDR3 has 14 residues. J gave up 0 bases and V 11 bases, and 6 bases lay outside the gene matches. CDR1 ENHRY and CDR2 SYGVKD come from the germline V gene.

This clone was found a few times. The chain is built from TRBV7-8 and TRBJ2-2; a possible D gene is TRBD2 (6 bases). Trimming removed 3 bases at V and 5 bases at J, with 13 bases between. The CDR3 is 15 amino acids. Germline V gene sequence: CDR1 SGHVS, CDR2 FQNEAQ. The CDR3, as DNA: TGTGCCAGCAGCTTGGAGCGGGTCTTTACCGGGGAGCTGTTTTTT. It yields the protein CASSLERVFTGELFF.

This clone has a count of ten or more. The chain combines TRBV10-3 with TRBJ1-1; a weak D match, TRBD1 (6 bases). From germline, CDR1 is ENHRY and CDR2 SYGVKD. The CDR3 contains 13 residues. V shed 5 bases and J shed 4 bases, with 11 bases lying between them. The DNA of the CDR3 is TGTGCCATCAGTACAGGGTCTGTCACTGAAGCTTTCTTT. It yields the protein CAISTGSVTEAFF.

This clone occurred many times. The chain links TRBV10-1 to TRBJ2-7; 8 nucleotides align to TRBD1. There are 13 residues in the CDR3. The V segment lost 6 bases and the J segment 3 bases; nucleotides outside the gene matches: 4. The germline gives CDR1 WNHNN, CDR2 SYGVQD (reference sequence). For the CDR3, the DNA is TGCGCCAGCAGCTCGACAGGGGTCTACGAGCAGTACTTC. Protein sequence: CASSSTGVYEQYF.